The present T cell receptor beta chain was sequenced within a study of blood T cell repertoires in COVID-19. Turning to the study itself: PBMCs, B-cell-depleted T cells, or T cells provided the cDNA or gDNA that made up the material.

Sequencing was performed with immunoSEQ multiplex PCR; in TCRdb, only in-frame clones are kept and a portion is missing. The sample has approximately 220,000 clones, more than 75% seen once. The V gene's germline CDR1 is SGHTA and CDR2 FQGNSA. The CDR3 length is 15 residues. V was shortened by 1 base and J by 1 base, with 10 bases between the two germline ends. Membership in each cohort depended on participant-reported clinical history. The TCR comes from a middle-aged woman with acute COVID-19. Input material: PBMCs or T cells enriched from blood (not recorded which). This chain links TRBV7-2 with TRBJ1-2, with D unclear. CDR3 sequence (DNA): TGTGCCAGCAGCTTAGGGTCTCGGGTTAACTATGGCTACACCTTC. Translated: CASSLGSRVNYGYTF. Together with reference TRBV7-2 and TRBJ1-2, the CDR3 gives the full variable domain: GAGVSQSPSNKVTEKGKDVELRCDPISGHTALYWYRQSLGQGLEFLIYFQGNSAPDKSGLPSDRFSAERTGGSVSTLTIQRTQQEDSAVYLCASSLGSRVNYGYTFGSGTRLTVV.